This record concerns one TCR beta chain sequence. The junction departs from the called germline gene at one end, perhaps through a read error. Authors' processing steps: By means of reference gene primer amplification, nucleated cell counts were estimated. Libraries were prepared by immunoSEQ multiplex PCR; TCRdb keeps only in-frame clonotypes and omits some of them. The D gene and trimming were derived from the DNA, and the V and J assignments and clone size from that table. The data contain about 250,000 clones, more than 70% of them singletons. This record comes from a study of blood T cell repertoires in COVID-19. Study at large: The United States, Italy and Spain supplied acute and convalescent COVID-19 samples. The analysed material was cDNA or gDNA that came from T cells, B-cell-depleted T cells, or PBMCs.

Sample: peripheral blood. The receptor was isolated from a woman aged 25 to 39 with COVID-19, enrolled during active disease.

The CDR3 loop reads CASRSSGTGTGCTF. CDR3 coding DNA: TGTGCCAGCAGAAGTTCGGGGACTGGGACAGGCTGCACCTTC. The J gene is TRBJ1-2, the V gene TRBV28; 8 nucleotides match TRBD1. Germline CDR1 reads MDHEN; CDR2 reads SYDVKM. CDR3 length equals 14 residues.